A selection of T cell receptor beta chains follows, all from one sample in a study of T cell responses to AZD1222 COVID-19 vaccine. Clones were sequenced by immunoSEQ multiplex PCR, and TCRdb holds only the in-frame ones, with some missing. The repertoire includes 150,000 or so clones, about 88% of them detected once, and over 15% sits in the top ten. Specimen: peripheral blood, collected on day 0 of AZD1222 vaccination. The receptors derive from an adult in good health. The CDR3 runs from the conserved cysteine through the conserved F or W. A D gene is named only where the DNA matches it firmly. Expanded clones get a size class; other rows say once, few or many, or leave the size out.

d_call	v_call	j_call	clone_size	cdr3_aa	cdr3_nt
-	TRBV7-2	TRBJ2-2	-	CASRSVTSVGELFF	TGTGCCAGCAGATCGGTTACTTCCGTCGGGGAGCTGTTTTTT
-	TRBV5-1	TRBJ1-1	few	CASSSMGEGEAFF	TGCGCCAGCAGCTCCATGGGGGAGGGTGAAGCTTTCTTT
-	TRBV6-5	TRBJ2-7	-	CASRNNNEQYF	TGTGCCAGCAGGAATAACAACGAGCAGTACTTC
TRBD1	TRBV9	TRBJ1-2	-	CASSSGDRPNYGYTF	TGTGCCAGCAGCTCCGGGGACAGGCCTAACTATGGCTACACCTTC
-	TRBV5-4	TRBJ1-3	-	CASSLATAYGNTIYF	TGTGCCAGCAGCTTGGCTACAGCCTATGGAAACACCATATATTTT
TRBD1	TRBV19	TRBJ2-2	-	CASMFRGPGGELFF	TGTGCCAGTATGTTCAGGGGGCCGGGCGGGGAGCTGTTTTTT
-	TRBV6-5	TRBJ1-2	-	CASSPSGFYNGYTF	TGTGCCAGCAGTCCCTCAGGATTCTATAATGGCTACACCTTC
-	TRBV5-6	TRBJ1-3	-	CASSLISGNTIYF	TGTGCCAGCAGCTTGATATCGGGAAACACCATATATTTT
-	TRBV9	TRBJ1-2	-	CASSVGRVANYGYTF	TGTGCCAGCAGCGTAGGAAGGGTCGCTAACTATGGCTACACCTTC
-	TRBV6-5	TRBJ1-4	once	CASSPGGAWGEKLFF	TGTGCCAGCAGCCCCGGGGGGGCTTGGGGTGAAAAACTGTTTTTT
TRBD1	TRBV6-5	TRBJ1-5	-	CASSYSGRGLNQPQHF	TGTGCCAGCAGTTACTCGGGCAGGGGGCTCAATCAGCCCCAGCATTTT
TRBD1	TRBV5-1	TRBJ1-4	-	CASSPEPGQVEKLFF	TGCGCCAGCAGCCCCGAACCGGGACAGGTTGAAAAACTGTTTTTT
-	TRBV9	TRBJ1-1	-	CASSVYQGRNTEAFF	TGTGCCAGCAGCGTATATCAGGGGAGAAACACTGAAGCTTTCTTT
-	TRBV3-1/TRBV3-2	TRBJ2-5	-	CASSQFGGETQYF	TGTGCCAGCAGCCAGTTCGGAGGTGAGACCCAGTACTTC
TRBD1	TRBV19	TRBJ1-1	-	CASSPTGRAAFF	TGTGCCAGTTCGCCGACAGGGCGCGCAGCTTTCTTT
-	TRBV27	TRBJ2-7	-	CASSLFGDSSYEQYF	TGTGCCAGCAGTTTATTCGGCGACTCCTCCTACGAGCAGTACTTC
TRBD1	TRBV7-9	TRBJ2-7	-	CASSLGTGSYEQYF	TGTGCCAGCAGCTTGGGGACAGGCTCCTACGAGCAGTACTTC
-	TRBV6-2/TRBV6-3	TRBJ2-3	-	CASSYGTPDTQYF	TGTGCCAGCAGTTACGGGACCCCCGATACGCAGTATTTT
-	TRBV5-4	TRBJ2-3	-	CASSPWERDTQYF	TGTGCCAGCAGCCCGTGGGAGAGGGATACGCAGTATTTT
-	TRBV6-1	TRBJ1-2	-	CASSEGPTSLYGYTF	TGTGCCAGCAGTGAAGGTCCCACAAGTCTCTATGGCTACACCTTC
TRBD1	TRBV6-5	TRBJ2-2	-	CASSPGTGNPGELFF	TGTGCCAGCAGTCCCGGGACAGGGAACCCCGGGGAGCTGTTTTTT
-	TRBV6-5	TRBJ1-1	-	CASRPDRTNTEAFF	TGTGCCAGCAGACCCGACAGGACGAACACTGAAGCTTTCTTT
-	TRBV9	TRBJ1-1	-	CASSPGSELNTEAFF	TGTGCCAGCAGCCCCGGGTCGGAGCTGAACACTGAAGCTTTCTTT
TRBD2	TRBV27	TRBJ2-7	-	CATSQGPRGAYEQYF	TGTGCCACCTCCCAGGGACCCCGGGGGGCCTACGAGCAGTACTTC
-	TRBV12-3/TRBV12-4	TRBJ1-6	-	CASSLAGRVPLHF	TGTGCCAGCAGTTTAGCGGGAAGGGTACCCCTCCACTTT
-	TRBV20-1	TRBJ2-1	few	CSAQYNEQFF	TGCAGTGCTCAGTACAATGAGCAGTTCTTC
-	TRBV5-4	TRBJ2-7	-	CASSLDPLVGQYF	TGTGCCAGCAGCTTGGATCCTCTGGTGGGGCAGTACTTC
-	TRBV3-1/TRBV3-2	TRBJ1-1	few	CASSQGAVAEAFF	TGTGCCAGCAGCCAAGGTGCGGTTGCTGAAGCTTTCTTT
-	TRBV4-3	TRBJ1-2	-	CASSQVAGGNGYTF	TGCGCCAGCAGCCAAGTGGCCGGAGGGAACGGCTACACCTTC
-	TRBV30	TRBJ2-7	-	CAWSAQIVVAYEQYF	TGTGCCTGGAGTGCCCAAATAGTTGTAGCCTACGAGCAGTACTTC
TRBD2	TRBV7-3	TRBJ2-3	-	CASSTGTSGKQYF	TGTGCCAGCAGCACGGGGACTAGCGGGAAGCAGTATTTT
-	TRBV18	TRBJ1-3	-	CASSPLPFRSNSGNTIYF	TGTGCCAGCTCACCATTACCTTTCAGGTCGAACTCTGGAAACACCATATATTTT
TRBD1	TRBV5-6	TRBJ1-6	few	CASTLDRANSPLHF	TGTGCCAGCACCTTAGACAGGGCGAATTCACCCCTCCACTTT
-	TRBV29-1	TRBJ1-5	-	CSVRDGGNQPQHF	TGCAGCGTGAGGGACGGAGGGAATCAGCCCCAGCATTTT
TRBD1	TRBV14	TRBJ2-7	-	CASSQEAWTGSYEQYF	TGTGCCAGCAGCCAAGAAGCGTGGACAGGCTCCTACGAGCAGTACTTC
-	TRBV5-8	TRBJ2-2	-	CASSLAAGELFF	TGTGCCAGCAGCTTGGCTGCCGGGGAGCTGTTTTTT
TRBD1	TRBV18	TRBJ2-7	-	CASSRQGKYEQYF	TGTGCCAGCTCAAGACAGGGGAAGTACGAGCAGTACTTC
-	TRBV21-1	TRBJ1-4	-	CASSKGAGTGTGFF	TGTGCCAGCAGCAAAGGCGCTGGGACAGGGACGGGATTTTTT
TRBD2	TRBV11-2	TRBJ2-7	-	CASSLGRTSGGFSYEQYF	TGTGCCAGCAGCTTAGGTAGAACTAGCGGCGGGTTCTCCTACGAGCAGTACTTC
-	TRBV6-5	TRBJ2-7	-	CASRSTLLGTYEQYF	TGTGCCAGCAGGTCAACCCTTTTGGGCACCTACGAGCAGTACTTC